This is a list of T cell receptor beta chains from one sample in a study of control samples from healthy donors and cancer patients. Assay used: immunoSEQ multiplex PCR; TCRdb lists only in-frame clones, some missing. The repertoire holds roughly 98,000 clones, with 93% as singletons. Input material: blood. Receptor source: a man between 18 and 29 years old in good health. Both conserved end residues are part of each CDR3. A D gene is named only where the DNA matches it firmly. Some rows mark clone size as missing; the rest say once, few, many or name a class of expanded clone.

abundance: .
d_gene: TRBD1
j_gene: TRBJ1-2
v_gene: TRBV13
CDR3aa: CASSSPRTGVRGYTF
CDR3nt: TGTGCCAGCAGCTCCCCCCGGACAGGGGTGAGAGGCTACACCTTC

abundance: .
d_gene: .
j_gene: TRBJ2-3
v_gene: TRBV5-1
CDR3aa: CASRLGSGSTDTQYF
CDR3nt: TGCGCCAGCAGGCTGGGGTCGGGGAGCACAGATACGCAGTATTTT

abundance: .
d_gene: .
j_gene: TRBJ2-1
v_gene: TRBV19
CDR3aa: CASSPPPAGRNEQFF
CDR3nt: TGTGCCAGTAGCCCCCCCCCAGCAGGGAGGAATGAGCAGTTCTTC

abundance: .
d_gene: .
j_gene: TRBJ1-2
v_gene: TRBV6-1
CDR3aa: CASSDGETVVGLNYGYTF
CDR3nt: TGTGCCAGCAGTGACGGGGAGACGGTGGTGGGTCTAAACTATGGCTACACCTTC

abundance: .
d_gene: TRBD1
j_gene: TRBJ1-5
v_gene: TRBV5-5
CDR3aa: CASSLAGTVSNQPQHF
CDR3nt: TGTGCCAGCAGCTTGGCCGGGACAGTTAGCAATCAGCCCCAGCATTTT

abundance: few
d_gene: .
j_gene: TRBJ1-1
v_gene: TRBV10-2
CDR3aa: CASSRSRNTEAFF
CDR3nt: TGCGCCAGCAGTAGGTCACGGAACACTGAAGCTTTCTTT

abundance: .
d_gene: .
j_gene: TRBJ1-6
v_gene: TRBV27
CDR3aa: CASSLGEYNSPLHF
CDR3nt: TGTGCCAGCAGTTTGGGAGAGTATAATTCACCCCTCCACTTT

abundance: .
d_gene: .
j_gene: TRBJ1-1
v_gene: TRBV13
CDR3aa: CASSLGQLQMLEAFF
CDR3nt: TGTGCCAGCAGCTTAGGCCAATTACAGATGCTTGAAGCTTTCTTT

abundance: few
d_gene: .
j_gene: TRBJ1-1
v_gene: TRBV4-1
CDR3aa: CASSHPDRRAEAFF
CDR3nt: TGCGCCAGCAGCCATCCCGACAGGCGTGCTGAAGCTTTCTTT

abundance: .
d_gene: .
j_gene: TRBJ1-3
v_gene: TRBV9
CDR3aa: CASRTGQGSDTIYF
CDR3nt: TGTGCCAGCAGGACGGGGCAGGGAAGTGACACCATATATTTT